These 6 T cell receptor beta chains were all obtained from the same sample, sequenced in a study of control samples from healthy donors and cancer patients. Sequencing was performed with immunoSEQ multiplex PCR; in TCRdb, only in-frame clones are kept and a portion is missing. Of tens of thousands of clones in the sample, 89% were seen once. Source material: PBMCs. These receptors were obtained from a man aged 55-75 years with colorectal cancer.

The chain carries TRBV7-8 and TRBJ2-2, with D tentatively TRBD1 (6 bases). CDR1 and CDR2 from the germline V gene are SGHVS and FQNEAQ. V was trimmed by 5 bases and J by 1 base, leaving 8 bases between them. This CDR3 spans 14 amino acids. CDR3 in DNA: TGTGCCAGCAGCCCCAGGGGGAACACCGGGGAGCTGTTTTTT. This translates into CASSPRGNTGELFF.

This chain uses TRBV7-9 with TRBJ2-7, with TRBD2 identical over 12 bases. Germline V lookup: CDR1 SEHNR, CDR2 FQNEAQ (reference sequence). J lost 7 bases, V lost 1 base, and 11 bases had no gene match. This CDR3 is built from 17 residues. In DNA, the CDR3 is TGTGCCAGCAGCTTAGGACTAGCGGGGGCCTACTCAGGGGAGCAGTACTTC. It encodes CASSLGLAGAYSGEQYF.

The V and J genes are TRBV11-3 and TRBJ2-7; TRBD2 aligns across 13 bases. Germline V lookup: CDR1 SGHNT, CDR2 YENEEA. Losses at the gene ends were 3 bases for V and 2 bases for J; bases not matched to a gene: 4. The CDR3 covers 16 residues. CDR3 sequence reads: CASSFPTSGGPYEQYF. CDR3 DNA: TGTGCCAGCAGCTTCCCGACTAGCGGGGGGCCCTACGAGCAGTACTTC.

In DNA, the CDR3 is TGCGCCAGCAGATCCGGACCGGCGGTCACCGGGGAGCTGTTTTTT. Protein product: CASRSGPAVTGELFF. The chain is built from TRBV5-1 and TRBJ2-2; D call uncertain. Trimming left V 5 bases short and J 4 bases short, with 15 bases between. In germline, CDR1 is SGHRS, CDR2 YFSETQ. The length of the CDR3 is 15 residues.

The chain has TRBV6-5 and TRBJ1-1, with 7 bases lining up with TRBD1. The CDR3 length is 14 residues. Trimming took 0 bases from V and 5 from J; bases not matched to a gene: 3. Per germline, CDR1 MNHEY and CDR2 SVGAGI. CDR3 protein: CASSYSTGWTEAFF. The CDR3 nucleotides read TGTGCCAGCAGTTACTCGACAGGGTGGACTGAAGCTTTCTTT.

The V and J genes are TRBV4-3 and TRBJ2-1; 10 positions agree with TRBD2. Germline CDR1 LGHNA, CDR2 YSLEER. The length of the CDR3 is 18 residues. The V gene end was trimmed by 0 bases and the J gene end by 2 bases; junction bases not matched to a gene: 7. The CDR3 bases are TGCGCCAGCAGCCAAGATAGGCTAGCGGGGGCCCCCTACAATGAGCAGTTCTTC. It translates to CASSQDRLAGAPYNEQFF.